The next 3 T cell receptor beta chains were all read from a single sample in a study of blood T cell repertoires in COVID-19. TCRdb's copy holds only in-frame clones and misses some; the assay was immunoSEQ multiplex PCR. The data hold approximately 280,000 clones, with about nine tenths observed a single time. Input material: PBMCs or T cells enriched from blood (not recorded which). Receptors were obtained from a woman aged 55-70 years who had recovered from COVID-19.

The rearrangement links TRBV7-6 to TRBJ2-7; D is possibly TRBD1 (5 bases). V was clipped by 2 bases and J by 0 bases, with 14 bases between them. This CDR3 region has 16 residues. Germline assignment: CDR1 SGHVS and CDR2 FNYEAQ. CDR3 DNA: TGTGCCAGCAGCTTAATTCCCCACGACAGCTCCTACGAGCAGTACTTC. As protein: CASSLIPHDSSYEQYF.

J is TRBJ1-1 and V is TRBV19; possibly TRBD1 for D (5 bases). There are 14 residues in the CDR3. With 6 bases removed from V and 5 bases from J, the gap between germline ends came to 16 bases. The germline V gene encodes CDR1 LNHDA and CDR2 SQIVND (reference sequence). CDR3 in DNA: TGTGCCAGTAGGTCAGGACCCCGGGGGACTGAAGCTTTCTTT. Protein: CASRSGPRGTEAFF.

The V gene is TRBV24-1, the J gene TRBJ1-1; D not resolved. Germline lookup yields CDR1 KGHDR and CDR2 SFDVKD. V lost 3 bases to trimming and J lost 0 bases, with 16 bases between them. This CDR3 has 17 amino acids. The CDR3 sequence is CATSDLQTKTMNTEAFF. For the CDR3, the DNA is TGTGCCACCAGTGATCTTCAGACTAAAACCATGAACACTGAAGCTTTCTTT.